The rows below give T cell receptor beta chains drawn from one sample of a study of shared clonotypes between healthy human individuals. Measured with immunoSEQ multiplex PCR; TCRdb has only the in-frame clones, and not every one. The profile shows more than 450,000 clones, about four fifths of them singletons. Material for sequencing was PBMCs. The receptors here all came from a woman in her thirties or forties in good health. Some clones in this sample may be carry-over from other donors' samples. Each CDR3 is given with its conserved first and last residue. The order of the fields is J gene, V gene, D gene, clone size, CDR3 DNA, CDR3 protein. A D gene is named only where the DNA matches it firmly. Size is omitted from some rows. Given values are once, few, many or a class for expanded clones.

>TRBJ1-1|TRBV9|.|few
TGTGCCAGCAGCGTGGGGATCAACACTGAAGCTTTCTTT
CASSVGINTEAFF
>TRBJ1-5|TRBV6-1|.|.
TGTGCCAGCAGGAAAGAACCTAGCAATCAGCCCCAGCATTTT
CASRKEPSNQPQHF
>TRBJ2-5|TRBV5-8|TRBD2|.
TGTGCCACCCTAGGAGCGACGGGACTAGTACAAGAGACCCAGTACTTC
CATLGATGLVQETQYF
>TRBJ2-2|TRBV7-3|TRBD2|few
TGTGCCAGCAGCAGGGGACTAGCGGGAGCGAGCGGGGAGCTGTTTTTT
CASSRGLAGASGELFF
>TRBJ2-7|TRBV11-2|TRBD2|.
TGTGCCAGCAGCTTAAGTAGACTAGCGGCCACCTACGAGCAGTACTTC
CASSLSRLAATYEQYF
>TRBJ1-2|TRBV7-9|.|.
TGTGCCAGCAGCCCCTTGGACAAGAACTATGGCTACACCTTC
CASSPLDKNYGYTF
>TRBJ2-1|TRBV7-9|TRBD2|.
TGTGCCAGCAGCCCCCGACGAGCGGGAGAGCAGTTCTTC
CASSPRRAGEQFF
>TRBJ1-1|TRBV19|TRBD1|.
TGTGCCAGTAGTCCTAGAACCGGGACAGCGAACACTGAAGCTTTCTTT
CASSPRTGTANTEAFF
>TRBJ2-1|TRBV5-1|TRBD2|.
TGCGCCAGCAGCTCCGGCGGGAGGGCCCTCTACAATGAGCAGTTCTTC
CASSSGGRALYNEQFF
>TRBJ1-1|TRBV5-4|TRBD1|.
TGTGCCAGCAGCTTGGGGGGAACAGGGGGTGCGGTCGCTGAAGCTTTCTTT
CASSLGGTGGAVAEAFF
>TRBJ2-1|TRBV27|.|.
TGTGCCAGCAGTTTTCGGGAGTACAATGAGCAGTTCTTC
CASSFREYNEQFF
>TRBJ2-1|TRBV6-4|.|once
TGTGCCAGCAGTCAGACTAACGAATATGAGCAGTTCTTC
CASSQTNEYEQFF
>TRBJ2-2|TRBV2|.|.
TGTGCCAGTGCCTCGGGGCCCCCGAACACCGGGGAGCTGTTTTTT
CASASGPPNTGELFF
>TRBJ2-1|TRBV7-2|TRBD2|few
TGTGCCAGCAGCCGGGGACTAGCGGAATACAATGAGCAGTTCTTC
CASSRGLAEYNEQFF
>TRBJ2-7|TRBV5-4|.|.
TGTGCCAGCAGCTTGGCTGGGACACCCTCCTACGAGCAGTACTTC
CASSLAGTPSYEQYF
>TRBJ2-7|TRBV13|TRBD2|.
TGTGCCAGCAGCTTAGGCGGGAGGGCCTTCTCCTACGAGCAGTACTTC
CASSLGGRAFSYEQYF
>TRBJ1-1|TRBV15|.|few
TGTGCCACCAGCAGAGAGGTGGCCACTGAAGCTTTCTTT
CATSREVATEAFF
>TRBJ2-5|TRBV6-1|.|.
TGTGCCAGCAGTGATAATGCTGAGACCCAGTACTTC
CASSDNAETQYF
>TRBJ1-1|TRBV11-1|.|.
TGTGCCAGCAGCTTAGAACCTTTGGGAACTGAAGCTTTCTTT
CASSLEPLGTEAFF
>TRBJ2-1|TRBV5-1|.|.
TGCGCCAGCAGCTTTAGCTCCAGGGACAATGAGCAGTTCTTC
CASSFSSRDNEQFF
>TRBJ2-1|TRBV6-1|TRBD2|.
TGTGCCAGCAGTGTTTTTGGGCTGGTTGGGACTAGCGGGAACAATGAGCAGTTCTTC
CASSVFGLVGTSGNNEQFF
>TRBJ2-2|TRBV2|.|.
TGTGCCAGCAGTGAAGGAGTCTCCACCGGGGAGCTGTTTTTT
CASSEGVSTGELFF
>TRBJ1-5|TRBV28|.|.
TGTGCCAGCAGTTTAGTAGGTCAGCCCCAGCATTTT
CASSLVGQPQHF
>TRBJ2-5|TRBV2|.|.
TGTGCCAGCAGTGAGCAGGTACTAGAGACCCAGTACTTC
CASSEQVLETQYF
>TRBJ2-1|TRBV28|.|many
TGTGCCAGCAGTTTACTACCTACCGAGGGTGAGCAGTTCTTC
CASSLLPTEGEQFF
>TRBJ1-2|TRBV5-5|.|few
TGTGCCAGCACCATCTTGGGGAGGACAGACATCTATGGCTACACCTTC
CASTILGRTDIYGYTF
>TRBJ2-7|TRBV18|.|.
TGTGCCAGCTCACCCCTGGGATACGAGCAGTACTTC
CASSPLGYEQYF
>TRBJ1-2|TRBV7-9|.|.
TGTGCCAGCAGCTTAGACGATAGTGGCTACACCTTC
CASSLDDSGYTF
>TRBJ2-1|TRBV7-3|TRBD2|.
TGTGCCAGCAGCAGTAGCGGGAGCACTGAGCAGTTCTTC
CASSSSGSTEQFF
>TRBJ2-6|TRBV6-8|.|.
TGTGCCAGCAGTTCGAATCAAAGTCGGGCCAACGTCCTGACTTTC
CASSSNQSRANVLTF
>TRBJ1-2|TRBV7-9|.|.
TGTGCCAGCAGCTTAAGGCAGGGATTGAGTGGCTACACCTTC
CASSLRQGLSGYTF
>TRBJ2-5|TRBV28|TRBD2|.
TGTGCCAGCAGTGTCAGACTAGCGGGGGGAAAGACCCAGTACTTC
CASSVRLAGGKTQYF
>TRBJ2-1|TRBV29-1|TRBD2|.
TGCAGCGTCCGCTTTGCGGGAGGCACCTACAATGAGCAGTTCTTC
CSVRFAGGTYNEQFF
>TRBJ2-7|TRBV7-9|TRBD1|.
TGTGCCAGCAGCTTAGCGCTTACAGGGGAAAGCTCCTACGAGCAGTACTTC
CASSLALTGESSYEQYF
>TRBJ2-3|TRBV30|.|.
TGTGCCTGGAGTCGAGGGTGGGACACAGATACGCAGTATTTT
CAWSRGWDTDTQYF
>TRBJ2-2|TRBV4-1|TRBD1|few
TGCGCCAGCAGCCATCCAAGGGACAGAGGTACACCGGGGAGTATCCCAGGCCGGACGCTGTTTTTT
CASSHPRDRGTPGSIPGRTLFF
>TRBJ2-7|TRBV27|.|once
TGTGCCGCAAGGCCCACATGGGGCTTGGGCGAGCAGTACTTC
CAARPTWGLGEQYF
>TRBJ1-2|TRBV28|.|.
TGTGCCAGCAGTTTAGGGCACAGCTATGGCTACACCTTC
CASSLGHSYGYTF
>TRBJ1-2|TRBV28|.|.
TGTGCCAGCAGTACCTCGGGGACCAGAGAGGATGGCTACACCTTC
CASSTSGTREDGYTF
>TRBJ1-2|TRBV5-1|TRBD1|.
TGCGCCAGCAGCCCCCAACCGACAGGGCAGGACTATGGCTACACCTTC
CASSPQPTGQDYGYTF
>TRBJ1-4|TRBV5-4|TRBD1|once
TGTGCCAGCAGTTCCACAGGGGACGAAAAACTGTTTTTT
CASSSTGDEKLFF
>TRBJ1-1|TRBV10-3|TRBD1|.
TGTGCCATCAGCCCCGGGACAGGCACTGAAGCTTTCTTT
CAISPGTGTEAFF
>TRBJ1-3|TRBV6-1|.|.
TGTGCCAGCAGACAGGGCGGCTCTGGAAACACCATATATTTT
CASRQGGSGNTIYF
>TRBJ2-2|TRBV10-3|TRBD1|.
TGTGCCATCAGTGGAGACAGGGACACCGGGGAGCTGTTTTTT
CAISGDRDTGELFF
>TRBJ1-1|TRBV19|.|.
TGTGCCAGTATCCCTGTGGGGGGTGGGGTGAACACTGAAGCTTTCTTT
CASIPVGGGVNTEAFF
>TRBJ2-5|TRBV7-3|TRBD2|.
TGTGCCAGCAGCTTAACGGGACTAGGGAAAGAGACCCAGTACTTC
CASSLTGLGKETQYF
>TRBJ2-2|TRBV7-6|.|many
TGTGCCAGCAGCCCAGGCGCCGGGGAGCTGTTTTTT
CASSPGAGELFF
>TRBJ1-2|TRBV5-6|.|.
TGTGCCAGCAGCTTGGAATCGGTGAAGGGACGAGGTGGCTACACCTTC
CASSLESVKGRGGYTF
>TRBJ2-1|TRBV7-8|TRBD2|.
TGTGCCAGCGGAAATAGCGGGAGGAGGGAGCAGTTCTTC
CASGNSGRREQFF
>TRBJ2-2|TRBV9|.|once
TGTGCCAGCAGCGTCGGGGGTGCGGTGCGGGAGCTGTTTTTT
CASSVGGAVRELFF